Presented here are 26 T cell receptor beta chains from one specimen sequenced in a study of blood T cells in healthy people across ages (dated by TCRdb to about 2015). The library was prepared using 5' RACE. TCRdb records Illumina HiSeq 2500 as the sequencer. A second roughly 7 to 11 cycle PCR used a sample-barcoded 5' primer and a J-beta primer mix. Starting from the raw public reads, TCRdb applied fastp trimming at Q25, assembled clones with MiXCR and retained in-frame beta chains. Rows with one shared CDR3 protein collapse into an entry with the most common genes and DNA. The sample table holds 750,000 to 950,000 distinct CDR3 sequences, of which 20% to 30% were seen once. Together, the top ten hold roughly 3.1% of the sample. Another study also made use of these data, one on T cells of mothers and their children.

Material: blood. These receptors originate from a boy aged 10-17 years in good health.

The chain couples TRBV6-4 to TRBJ2-5; 8 bases are a match to TRBD2. This CDR3 comprises 15 residues. J lost 0 bases, V lost 8 bases, and 8 bases had no gene match. Germline V gene lookup returns CDR1 MRHNA and CDR2 SNTAGT. The CDR3 coding sequence is TGTGCCAGCTACCTACCGGGACTAGACCAAGAGACCCAGTACTTC. Its translation is CASYLPGLDQETQYF.

This clonotype was found a few times. This rearrangement joins TRBV12-3 or TRBV12-4 to TRBJ2-5; possibly TRBD1 for D (6 bases). Trimming stripped 6 bases from V and 4 bases from J, with 15 bases between. There are 14 residues in the CDR3. CDR3 residues: CASRDTGSGETQYF. For the CDR3, the DNA is TGTGCCAGCAGAGACACAGGGTCGGGAGAGACCCAGTACTTC.

The sample holds many counts of this clonotype. This chain connects TRBV5-1 to TRBJ2-6; 11 bases align to TRBD1. The CDR3 covers 17 residues. Germline CDR1 SGHRS, CDR2 YFSETQ. Trimming removed 3 bases from V and 0 bases from J; junction bases left unmatched: 2. This CDR3 reads CASSSGTGGSGANVLTF. CDR3 DNA sequence: TGCGCCAGCAGCTCCGGGACAGGGGGCTCTGGGGCCAACGTCCTGACTTTC.

This clonotype was observed at least ten times. The chain couples TRBV20-1 to TRBJ2-3; a weak D match, TRBD2 (6 bases). This CDR3 contains 12 residues. Germline CDR1 DFQATT, CDR2 SNEGSKA (reference sequence). V was trimmed by 2 bases and J by 6 bases, leaving 9 bases between them. The CDR3 DNA follows: TGCAGTGCTAGACCTAGCGAGGATACGCAGTATTTT. Protein product: CSARPSEDTQYF.

This clonotype appeared a few times. The chain carries TRBV7-2 and TRBJ2-5; perhaps TRBD1 as D (6 bases). The CDR3 has 12 residues. Trimming removed 5 bases from V and 11 bases from J, with 15 bases in between. Germline V gives CDR1 SGHTA, CDR2 FQGNSA. The CDR3 DNA reads as TGTGCCAGCAGCCAGAGGGACGGACAGCAGTACTTC. It translates to CASSQRDGQQYF.

This clonotype was found a few times. The chain has TRBV7-9 and TRBJ2-2; the match to TRBD1 covers 7 bases. V dropped 5 bases and J dropped 6; count of bases not matched to a gene: 3. Germline assignment: CDR1 SEHNR and CDR2 FQNEAQ (reference sequence). This CDR3 contains 13 residues. CDR3 DNA sequence: TGTGCCAGCAGCCCGACAGGGTCCGGGGAGCTGTTTTTT. Protein product: CASSPTGSGELFF.

This clonotype was found a few times. The rearrangement joins TRBV10-3 to TRBJ1-1; 8 nucleotides match TRBD1. From germline, CDR1 is ENHRY and CDR2 SYGVKD. V gave up 6 bases and J gave up 5 bases; unmatched junction bases: 8. The CDR3 totals 14 residues. Here the CDR3 reads CAIRFQGAGTEAFF. CDR3 bases: TGTGCCATCAGATTTCAGGGGGCTGGAACTGAAGCTTTCTTT.

This clonotype showed up just a few times. The rearrangement links TRBV20-1 to TRBJ2-1; D tentatively fits TRBD1 or TRBD2 (5 bases each). This CDR3 spans 14 amino acids. CDR1 and CDR2 (germline): DFQATT, SNEGSKA (reference sequence). V was trimmed by 6 bases and J by 1 base, leaving 13 bases between them. CDR3 DNA: TGCAGTGCCCCGGGGCTCCTTTCCTACAATGAGCAGTTCTTC. Its protein product is CSAPGLLSYNEQFF.

The sample holds a few counts of this clonotype. V usage is TRBV6-5 and J usage is TRBJ1-4; a possible D gene is TRBD1 (5 bases). CDR1 MNHEY and CDR2 SVGAGI come from the germline V gene. The CDR3 runs to 15 residues. The ends were cut back, 6 bases at V and 6 bases at J, with 17 bases in the middle. CDR3 residues: CASSKGGREDEKLFF. Written as DNA, the CDR3 is TGTGCCAGCAGCAAGGGAGGCAGGGAGGATGAAAAACTGTTTTTT.

This clonotype was counted between two and nine times. This rearrangement joins TRBV3-1 to TRBJ2-4; D is ambiguous. V gave up 4 bases and J gave up 9 bases, with 13 bases separating them. The germline gives CDR1 LGHDT, CDR2 YNNKEL (reference sequence). The CDR3 is 13 residues long. CDR3 nucleotides: TGTGCCAGCAGCCTCTCCCGAGACGGCATTCAGTACTTC. This codes for CASSLSRDGIQYF.

The chain's CDR3 is CASKPFETQYF. The CDR3 nucleotides read TGTGCCAGCAAGCCCTTCGAGACCCAGTACTTC. The chain joins TRBV6-2 or TRBV6-3 to TRBJ2-1; D unclear. TRBJ2-5 matches the DNA end more closely, so the J call is doubtful. There are 11 residues in the CDR3. Per the germline V gene, CDR1 is MNHEY and CDR2 is SVGEGT.

The chain has TRBV25-1 and TRBJ1-6, with D possibly matching TRBD1 (5 bases). The CDR3 is 16 amino acids. Germline V gene lookup returns CDR1 MGHDK and CDR2 SYGVNS. V shed 2 bases and J shed 9 bases, with 17 bases lying between them. The CDR3 sequence is CASSEALIGRGSPLHF. CDR3 in DNA: TGTGCCAGCAGTGAAGCCCTCATAGGGAGGGGTTCACCCCTCCACTTT. The variable domain in full, completed from reference TRBV25-1 and TRBJ1-6, reads EADIYQTPRYLVIGTGKKITLECSQTMGHDKMYWYQQDPGMELHLIHYSYGVNSTEKGDLSSESTVSRIRTEHFPLTLESARPSHTSQYLCASSEALIGRGSPLHFGNGTRLTVT.

The chain joins TRBV11-2 to TRBJ1-2; 9 bases line up with TRBD1. Germline V gene lookup returns CDR1 SGHAT and CDR2 FQNNGV. The CDR3 runs to 15 residues. V dropped 5 bases and J dropped 0; count of bases not matched to a gene: 4. The CDR3 DNA sequence: TGTGCCAGCAGCGCTACAGGGGGCTCTAACTATGGCTACACCTTC. Amino acid sequence: CASSATGGSNYGYTF.

The chain is built from TRBV5-1 and TRBJ1-5; D not resolved. Deletions cut 0 bases from V and 0 bases from J, with 1 base between. The V gene's germline CDR1 is SGHRS and CDR2 YFSETQ. The CDR3 has 13 residues. DNA for the CDR3: TGCGCCAGCAGCTTGGTTAGCAATCAGCCCCAGCATTTT. Residues: CASSLVSNQPQHF.

Only a few counts were recorded for this clonotype. The chain links TRBV28 to TRBJ2-5, with D possibly matching TRBD2 (6 bases). The CDR3 contains 14 residues. Germline CDR1 is MDHEN and CDR2 is SYDVKM. Trimming removed 2 bases from V and 3 bases from J, with 10 bases in between. The CDR3 here is CASSLKGTEETQYF. CDR3 coding DNA: TGTGCCAGCAGTTTAAAAGGGACTGAAGAGACCCAGTACTTC. Full variable domain (remainder filled in from reference TRBV28 and TRBJ2-5): DVKVTQSSRYLVKRTGEKVFLECVQDMDHENMFWYRQDPGLGLRLIYFSYDVKMKEKGDIPEGYSVSREKKERFSLILESASTNQTSMYLCASSLKGTEETQYFGPGTRLLVL.

The chain uses TRBV3-1 and TRBJ2-1, with D perhaps being TRBD1 or TRBD2 (6 bases each). The J call could be wrong; TRBJ2-7 is a better fit for the DNA end. Germline CDR1 and CDR2: LGHDT and YNNKEL (reference sequence). This CDR3 region has 14 residues. As DNA, the CDR3 is TGTGCCAGCAGCCGGGGGGACAACTCCTACGAGCAGTACTTC. Translated: CASSRGDNSYEQYF.

This chain uses TRBV20-1 with TRBJ2-5; 10 nucleotides match TRBD1. The CDR3 is 17 residues long. V lost 0 bases to trimming and J lost 4 bases; unmatched junction nucleotides: 11. The germline gives CDR1 DFQATT, CDR2 SNEGSKA (reference sequence). The CDR3 DNA follows: TGCAGTGCTAGAGATCAGCGGGACAGGGGCTCGTCAGAGACCCAGTACTTC. Translation gives CSARDQRDRGSSETQYF.

The chain combines TRBV20-1 with TRBJ1-5; tentatively, D is TRBD1 (5 bases). The CDR3 consists of 11 residues. Germline V gives CDR1 DFQATT, CDR2 SNEGSKA (reference sequence). V was clipped by 5 bases and J by 13 bases, with 15 bases between them. Here the CDR3 DNA reads TGCAGTGCTGGCCCCGGACATAAGCAGCATTTT. It specifies CSAGPGHKQHF.

This chain uses TRBV20-1 with TRBJ1-4, with a possible D match to TRBD1 (5 bases). Trimming cost V 5 bases and J 8 bases, with 15 bases left between them. This CDR3 is built from 13 residues. Germline V lookup: CDR1 DFQATT, CDR2 SNEGSKA (reference sequence). The CDR3 DNA is TGCAGTGCTGGACCGGGGGAGAACGAAAAACTGTTTTTT. Amino acid sequence: CSAGPGENEKLFF.

This rearrangement joins TRBV27 to TRBJ1-6; no firm D call. V dropped 0 bases and J dropped 9 bases, with 6 bases sitting between them. The CDR3 runs to 13 residues. Germline V gene lookup returns CDR1 MNHEY and CDR2 SMNVEV (reference sequence). The CDR3 region has the DNA TGTGCCAGCAGTTTATCCCGGACTTCACCCCTCCACTTT. As protein: CASSLSRTSPLHF.

The genes are TRBV7-9 and TRBJ2-3; D gene ambiguous. Per the germline V gene, CDR1 is SEHNR and CDR2 is FQNEAQ (reference sequence). This CDR3 region has 12 residues. Trimming stripped 5 bases from V and 9 bases from J, with 12 bases between. This CDR3 is CASSPRSVTQYF. The CDR3, as DNA: TGTGCCAGCAGCCCCCGGTCAGTGACGCAGTATTTT.

The chain carries TRBV7-2 and TRBJ2-1; 8 nucleotides match TRBD2. V was pared by 3 bases and J by 6 bases, with 4 bases of the junction left unmatched. The CDR3 sequence is 14 residues long. Germline CDR1 reads SGHTA; CDR2 reads FQGNSA. CDR3 bases: TGTGCCAGCAGCTTCTGGCGGGGGGTCAATGAGCAGTTCTTC. This gives the protein CASSFWRGVNEQFF. Full variable domain (outside the CDR3, taken from reference TRBV7-2 and TRBJ2-1): GAGVSQSPSNKVTEKGKDVELRCDPISGHTALYWYRQSLGQGLEFLIYFQGNSAPDKSGLPSDRFSAERTGGSVSTLTIQRTQQEDSAVYLCASSFWRGVNEQFFGPGTRLTVL.

CDR3 nucleotide sequence: TGTGCCAGCAGCTCCCTTTTAGCGGGGATGCGTCCCGTCTACGAGCAGTACTTC. It yields the protein CASSSLLAGMRPVYEQYF. This chain uses TRBV27 with TRBJ2-7; 8 nucleotides line up with TRBD2. This CDR3 comprises 18 residues. V lost 6 bases to trimming and J lost 3 bases; unmatched junction nucleotides: 19. CDR1 MNHEY and CDR2 SMNVEV come from the germline V gene (reference sequence).

The rearrangement links TRBV21-1 to TRBJ2-4; the DNA was not used to check the table's D call, TRBD2. TRBV21-1 is a pseudogene. The CDR3 consists of 14 residues. The CDR3 coding sequence is TGTGCCAGTCCCCGCTTAATAGCCAAAAACATTCAGTACTTC. Translation gives CASPRLIAKNIQYF.

The chain couples TRBV7-8 to TRBJ2-7, with TRBD2 identical over 10 bases. Germline CDR1 SGHVS, CDR2 FQNEAQ. This CDR3 comprises 15 residues. Trimming at V came to 5 bases and at J to 7 bases, leaving 11 bases not matched to a gene. The DNA of the CDR3 is TGTGCCAGCAGCCTAACGACTAGCGGGCAATGGGAGCAGTACTTC. This gives the protein CASSLTTSGQWEQYF.

This chain connects TRBV10-3 to TRBJ1-1; 8 nucleotides match TRBD1. The CDR3 contains 14 residues. With 4 bases clipped from V and 4 bases from J, the junction kept 5 bases outside the gene matches. Germline V gene data show CDR1 as ENHRY and CDR2 as SYGVKD. Written as DNA, the CDR3 is TGTGCCATCAGTGGGACAGGGAGGCCCACTGAAGCTTTCTTT. Its translation: CAISGTGRPTEAFF.